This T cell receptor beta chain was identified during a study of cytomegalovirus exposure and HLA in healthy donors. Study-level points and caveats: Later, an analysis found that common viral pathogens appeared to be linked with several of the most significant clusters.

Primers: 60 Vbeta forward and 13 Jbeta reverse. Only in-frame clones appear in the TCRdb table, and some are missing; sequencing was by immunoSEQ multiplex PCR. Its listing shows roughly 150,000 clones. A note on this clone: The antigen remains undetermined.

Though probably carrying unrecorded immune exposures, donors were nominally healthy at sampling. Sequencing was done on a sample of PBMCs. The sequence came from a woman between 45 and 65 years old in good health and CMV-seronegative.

CDR3 coding DNA: TGTGCCAGCAGCCCTCCCCTTACTGGCTCTGGAAACACCATATATTTT. Translation gives CASSPPLTGSGNTIYF. The gene calls are TRBV4-2 and TRBJ1-3; no clear D gene. The V gene's germline CDR1 is LGHNA and CDR2 YNFKEQ. V dropped 4 bases and J dropped 0 bases, with 13 bases sitting between them. The CDR3 extends over 16 amino acids.